Each of the 8 T cell receptor beta chains below was sequenced from the same sample in a study of T-cell memory formation after mild COVID-19. TCRdb itself ran the 5' RACE reads through MiXCR, one entry per CDR3 protein. The profile shows hundreds of thousands of distinct CDR3 sequences, 15% to 17% of them singletons. Specimen: PBMCs or a T cell subset sorted from them (not recorded which). The receptor set was obtained from an adult woman who had mild COVID-19 (a few samples of this study predate the infection). Cell type and time point are not known.

This clonotype came up many times. The chain recombines TRBV12-3 or TRBV12-4 with TRBJ2-1; 9 bases are a match to TRBD1. Unmatched junction bases numbered 19, after V lost 6 bases and J lost 7 bases. CDR3 length: 18 amino acids. The CDR3 region has the DNA TGTGCCAGCAGCCCCGGAACCACGACAGGGGGTTACAGAAATGAGCAGTTCTTC. The encoded protein is CASSPGTTTGGYRNEQFF.

This chain joins TRBV6-2 or TRBV6-3 and TRBJ1-2; 7 bases are a match to TRBD1. The CDR3 has 19 amino acids. The V gene end was trimmed by 2 bases and the J gene end by 6 bases; junction bases not matched to a gene: 21. Germline CDR1 MNHEY, CDR2 SVGEGT. The CDR3 nucleotides read TGTGCCAGCAGTTACAGGAGATTCCGCCGGGACAGAATTTCCCATGGCTACACCTTC. Its protein product is CASSYRRFRRDRISHGYTF.

This chain uses TRBV12-3 or TRBV12-4 with TRBJ1-1; TRBD1 agrees at 9 bases. Trimming cost V 6 bases and J 4 bases; bases outside gene matches: 3. This CDR3 contains 13 residues. The CDR3 DNA is TGTGCCAGCAGCGCGACAGGGGGCACTGAAGCTTTCTTT. It is translated as CASSATGGTEAFF.

This clonotype appeared a few times. The chain joins TRBV6-1 to TRBJ1-2; D may be TRBD1 (5 bases). From germline, CDR1 is MNHNS and CDR2 SASEGT. The CDR3 contains 14 residues. The V end was cut by 7 bases, the J end by 5 bases, with 17 bases between. CDR3 residues: CASTPGRKSYGYTF. In nucleotides, the CDR3 is TGTGCCAGCACGCCGGGGCGTAAATCGTATGGCTACACCTTC.

This chain links TRBV2 with TRBJ2-1; D is unclear. This CDR3 has 13 residues. Trimming left V 3 bases short and J 4 bases short, with 7 bases between. In germline, CDR1 is SNHLY, CDR2 FYNNEI. The CDR3 sequence: CASSDQLYNEQFF. The CDR3 nucleotides are TGTGCCAGCAGTGACCAGTTGTACAATGAGCAGTTCTTC.

In this sample, this clonotype turned up a few times. The CDR3 DNA follows: TGCAGTGCTAGGGATATATTCGGGGGGCCCTATGGCTACACCTTC. It yields the protein CSARDIFGGPYGYTF. The chain couples TRBV20-1 to TRBJ1-2; D possibly corresponds to TRBD1 (6 bases). The V gene lost 3 bases and the J gene lost 4 bases, with 18 bases spanning the gap. The CDR3 has 15 residues. CDR1 DFQATT and CDR2 SNEGSKA come from the germline V gene (reference sequence).

The rearrangement links TRBV5-1 to TRBJ2-3; 7 bases map to TRBD2. The CDR3 covers 16 residues. Trimming removed 0 bases from V and 1 base from J; junction bases left unmatched: 5. Per the germline V gene, CDR1 is SGHRS and CDR2 is YFSETQ. DNA of the CDR3: TGCGCCAGCAGCTTGGACCAGGGAGGGGGCACAGATACGCAGTATTTT. Encoded protein: CASSLDQGGGTDTQYF.

V usage is TRBV9 and J usage is TRBJ2-5, with 10 bases matching TRBD2. This CDR3 is 15 amino acids long. CDR1 is SGDLS and CDR2 is YYNGEE in the germline V gene. With 2 bases clipped from V and 0 bases from J, the junction kept 1 base outside the gene matches. The CDR3 DNA follows: TGTGCCAGCAGCGTTGGACTAGCGGACCAAGAGACCCAGTACTTC. This sequence encodes CASSVGLADQETQYF. Full variable domain (missing parts from reference TRBV9 and TRBJ2-5): DSGVTQTPKHLITATGQRVTLRCSPRSGDLSVYWYQQSLDQGLQFLIQYYNGEERAKGNILERFSAQQFPDLHSELNLSSLELGDSALYFCASSVGLADQETQYFGPGTRLLVL.